The entry below gives a single T cell receptor (beta chain) sequence along with its context. Its target is not known. This entry is derived from a study of cytomegalovirus exposure and HLA in healthy donors. The study sampled nominally healthy donors, though unrecorded immune exposures were likely. This CDR3 contains 15 residues. Germline V lookup: CDR1 KGHSH, CDR2 LQKENI. V was pared by 3 bases and J by 11 bases, with 13 bases of the junction left unmatched. 13 Jbeta primers and 60 Vbeta primers were used for the PCR. The repertoire was sequenced with immunoSEQ multiplex PCR; TCRdb's copy has only in-frame clones and lacks some. The table shows under 150,000 clones, with about two thirds occurring only once. Study outcomes and limitations: For TCR beta chains, V- and J-gene trimming was later linked to a missense DCLRE1C variant.

This TCR came from a man aged 45-60 years in good health and CMV-seropositive. This chain joins TRBV18 and TRBJ2-7; 10 nucleotides agree with TRBD2. The material sequenced was PBMCs. CDR3 residues: CASSPVRTSGVGEYF. DNA for the CDR3: TGTGCCAGCTCACCTGTGCGGACTAGCGGCGTCGGGGAGTACTTC.